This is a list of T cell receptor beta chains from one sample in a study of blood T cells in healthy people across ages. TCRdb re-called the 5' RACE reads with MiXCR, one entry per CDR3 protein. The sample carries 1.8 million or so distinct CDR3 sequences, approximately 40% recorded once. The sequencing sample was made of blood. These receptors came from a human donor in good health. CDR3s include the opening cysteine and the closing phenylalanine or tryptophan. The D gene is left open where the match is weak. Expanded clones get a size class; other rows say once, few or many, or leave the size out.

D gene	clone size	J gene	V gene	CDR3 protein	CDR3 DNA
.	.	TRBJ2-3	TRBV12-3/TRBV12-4	CASSLTRTQYF	TGTGCCAGCAGCCTTACCAGGACGCAGTATTTT
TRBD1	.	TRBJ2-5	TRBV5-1	CASSLSQGAPTQYF	TGCGCCAGCAGCTTGAGCCAGGGGGCACCGACCCAGTACTTC
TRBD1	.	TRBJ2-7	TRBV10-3	CAIRRTGGSYEQYF	TGTGCCATCAGGAGGACAGGGGGCTCCTACGAGCAGTACTTC
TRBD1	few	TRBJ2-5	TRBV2	CAEGQDQETQYF	TGTGCCGAGGGACAGGACCAAGAGACCCAGTACTTC
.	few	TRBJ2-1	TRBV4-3	CASSQVGAGAVNEQFF	TGCGCCAGCAGCCAAGTAGGGGCGGGGGCGGTCAATGAGCAGTTCTTC
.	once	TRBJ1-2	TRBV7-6	CASSPGNGGDYGYTF	TGTGCCAGCAGCCCGGGGAACGGGGGCGACTATGGCTACACCTTC
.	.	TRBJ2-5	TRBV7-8	CASSNHRVRETQYF	TGTGCCAGCAGCAACCACAGGGTCCGAGAGACCCAGTACTTC
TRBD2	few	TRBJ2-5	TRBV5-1	CASSFAGGWRKTQYF	TGCGCCAGCAGCTTTGCGGGGGGTTGGAGGAAGACCCAGTACTTC
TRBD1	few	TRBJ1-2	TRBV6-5	CASSPDRVGWRGYTF	TGTGCCAGCAGTCCCGACAGGGTAGGATGGAGGGGCTACACCTTC
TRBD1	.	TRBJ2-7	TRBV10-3	CAISGPGTGNPYEQYF	TGTGCCATCAGTGGCCCTGGGACAGGGAATCCCTACGAGCAGTACTTC
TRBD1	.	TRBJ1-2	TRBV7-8	CASSDLQGAGGYTF	TGTGCCAGCAGCGACCTACAGGGGGCAGGAGGCTACACCTTC
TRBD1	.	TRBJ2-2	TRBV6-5	CASRSLVGTGSTGELFF	TGTGCCAGCAGATCACTCGTAGGGACAGGGAGCACCGGGGAGCTGTTTTTT
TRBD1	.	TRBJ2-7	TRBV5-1	CASSLGQGAQYF	TGTGCCAGCAGCTTGGGCCAGGGGGCGCAGTACTTC
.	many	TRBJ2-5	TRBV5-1	CASSFRTAQETQYF	TGTGCCAGCAGTTTCAGGACGGCCCAAGAGACCCAGTACTTC
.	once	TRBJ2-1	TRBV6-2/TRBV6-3	CASGSDSYNEQFF	TGTGCCAGCGGAAGCGACAGCTACAATGAGCAGTTCTTC
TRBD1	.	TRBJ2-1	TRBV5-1	CASSLQGAAADEQFF	TGCGCCAGCAGCTTACAGGGGGCGGCTGCGGATGAGCAGTTCTTC
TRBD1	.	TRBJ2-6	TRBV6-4	CASSAGGITKGSGANVLTF	TGTGCCAGCAGTGCAGGGGGAATAACCAAGGGCTCTGGGGCCAACGTCCTGACTTTC
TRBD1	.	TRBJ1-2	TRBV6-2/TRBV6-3	CASSASMTGDRNYGYTF	TGTGCCAGCAGCGCTTCAATGACCGGGGACAGAAACTATGGCTACACCTTC
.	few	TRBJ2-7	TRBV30	CAWSDKYEQYF	TGTGCCTGGAGTGACAAGTACGAGCAGTACTTC
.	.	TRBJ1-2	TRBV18	CASSPGDRNSINYGYTF	TGTGCCAGCTCACCAGGCGACCGAAACTCTATCAACTATGGCTACACCTTC
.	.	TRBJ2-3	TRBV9	CASSEGTVIGTDTQYF	TGTGCCAGCAGCGAGGGGACTGTAATCGGCACAGATACGCAGTATTTT
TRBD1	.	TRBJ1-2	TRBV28	CASIKNRGYYTF	TGTGCCAGCATTAAGAACAGGGGATACTACACCTTC
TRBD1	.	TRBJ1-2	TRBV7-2	CASSSRQGHNYGYTF	TGTGCCAGCAGCTCCAGACAGGGGCACAACTATGGCTACACCTTC
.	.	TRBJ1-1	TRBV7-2	CASNIRAGDPEAFF	TGTGCCAGCAACATCAGGGCCGGGGACCCTGAAGCTTTCTTT
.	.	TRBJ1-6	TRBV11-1	CASSSTNSPLHF	TGTGCCAGCAGCTCTACAAATTCACCCCTCCACTTT
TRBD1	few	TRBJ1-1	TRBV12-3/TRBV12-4	CASRRTGVPGTEAFF	TGTGCCAGCAGGCGTACAGGGGTCCCTGGGACTGAAGCTTTCTTT
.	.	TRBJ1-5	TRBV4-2	CASSQDWEINQPQHF	TGTGCCAGCAGCCAAGATTGGGAGATTAATCAGCCCCAGCATTTT
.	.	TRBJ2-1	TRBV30	CAWSRTNDNEQFF	TGTGCCTGGAGCCGAACGAATGACAATGAGCAGTTCTTC
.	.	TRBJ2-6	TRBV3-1	CASSQWLPGANVLTF	TGTGCCAGCAGCCAATGGTTACCTGGGGCCAACGTCCTGACTTTC
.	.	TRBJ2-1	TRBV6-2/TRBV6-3	CASSPWGDEQFF	TGTGCCAGCAGCCCCTGGGGGGATGAGCAGTTCTTC
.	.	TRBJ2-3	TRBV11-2	CASSLSSGAADTQYF	TGTGCCAGCAGCTTATCCTCGGGGGCTGCAGATACGCAGTATTTT
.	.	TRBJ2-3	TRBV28	CASNPGLTLPLPDTQYF	TGTGCCAGCAACCCGGGACTCACCCTGCCATTGCCAGATACGCAGTATTTT
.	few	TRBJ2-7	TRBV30	CAWFGGKTDHEQYF	TGTGCCTGGTTCGGGGGCAAAACCGATCACGAGCAGTACTTC
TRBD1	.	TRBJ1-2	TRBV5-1	CASSAETGSSYGYTF	TGCGCCAGCAGCGCCGAGACAGGGTCGAGCTATGGCTACACCTTC
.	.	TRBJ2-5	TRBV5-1	CASSPDGDARETQYF	TGCGCCAGCAGCCCCGACGGGGACGCACGGGAGACCCAGTACTTC
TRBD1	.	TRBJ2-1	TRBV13	CASSLGQGVDNEQFF	TGTGCCAGCAGCTTGGGACAGGGGGTCGACAATGAGCAGTTCTTC
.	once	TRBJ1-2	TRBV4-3	CASSQGSAATVYGYTF	TGCGCCAGCAGCCAGGGCAGCGCGGCCACAGTCTATGGCTACACCTTC
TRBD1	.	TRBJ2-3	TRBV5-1	CASSWGQGLTTQYF	TGCGCCAGCAGCTGGGGACAGGGTTTAACAACGCAGTATTTT
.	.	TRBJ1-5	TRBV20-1	CSANPDSDQPQHF	TGCAGTGCTAATCCGGACAGCGATCAGCCCCAGCATTTT
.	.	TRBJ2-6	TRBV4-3	CASSPWGQGVGSGANVLTF	TGCGCCAGCAGCCCATGGGGCCAGGGTGTCGGATCTGGGGCCAACGTCCTGACTTTC
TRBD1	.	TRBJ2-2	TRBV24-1	CATSDTNPGGELFF	TGTGCCACCAGTGACACGAATCCAGGGGGAGAGCTGTTTTTT
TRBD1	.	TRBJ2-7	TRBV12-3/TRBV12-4	CAGSFGQGYQYEQYF	TGTGCCGGCAGTTTCGGACAGGGGTATCAATACGAGCAGTACTTC
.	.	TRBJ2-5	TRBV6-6	CASSYRELETQYF	TGTGCCAGCAGTTACAGGGAGCTCGAGACCCAGTACTTC
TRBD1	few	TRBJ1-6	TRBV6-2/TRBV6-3	CASSYGAGGHEQYF	TGTGCCAGCAGTTACGGGGCAGGGGGCCACGAGCAGTACTTT